The T cell receptor (beta chain) described here comes from a study of blood T cells in healthy people across ages. The use of a sample-barcoded 5' primer and a J-beta primer mix characterized a second PCR of 7 to 11 cycles. TCRdb re-analysed the 5' RACE reads in MiXCR, keeping a single row per CDR3 protein. The profile shows about 1.4 million distinct CDR3 sequences, around 59% of them singletons. The J segment lost 3 bases and the V segment lost 2 bases, leaving 8 bases of the junction unmatched. The CDR3 sequence is 15 residues long. Germline V gives CDR1 DFQATT, CDR2 SNEGSKA (reference sequence). The chain couples TRBV20-1 to TRBJ1-1; 8 bases line up with TRBD1. Sequencing used blood. The TCR sequence derives from a man aged 18 to 29 in good health. CDR3: CSARPQDRADTEAFF. CDR3 coding DNA: TGCAGTGCTAGACCCCAGGACAGGGCGGACACTGAAGCTTTCTTT.